This T cell receptor (beta chain) was found in a study of T cell responses to AZD1222 COVID-19 vaccine. Pooling covered second doses at about 4 or about 12 weeks. Data came from immunoSEQ multiplex PCR; TCRdb stores just in-frame clones and leaves some out. The sample has around 120,000 clones, 86% seen once. Remarks on this clone: What it binds is unknown.

Findings of the study overall: White British ancestry dominated among donors, who included more females, and clonal diversity was possibly underestimated. Scientists sampled the repertoires only once the peak T cell response had passed. Breadth and depth of Spike-specific TCRs rose after two AZD1222 doses.

CDR1 is SGHDN, CDR2 FVKESK, per germline. This CDR3 comprises 14 residues. J gave up 3 bases and V 6 bases, and 6 bases lay outside the gene matches. The source is an adult who received the AZD1222 COVID-19 vaccine. The input for sequencing was peripheral blood, taken 28 days after the second AZD1222 dose. This chain joins TRBV14 and TRBJ2-7, with 9 positions matching TRBD1. In DNA, the CDR3 is TGTGCCAGCAGTATACCGGGACAGGGCTACGAGCAGTACTTC. This encodes CASSIPGQGYEQYF.